Reported below is one T cell receptor (beta chain). Its matching antigen is unknown. The sample comes from a study of cytomegalovirus exposure and HLA in healthy donors. Study as a whole: Among about 190 million T cells, an earlier analysis found roughly 110 million unique TCR beta sequences.

Notes on the study in general: One cluster of highly shared sequence variants probably arose as a sequencing artifact. As a later analysis revealed, most CMV-associated TCR beta chains appeared HLA-restricted.

Each donor was nominally healthy when sampled (though unrecorded immune exposures were likely). Researchers ran the PCR with 60 Vbeta and 13 Jbeta primers. Some clones are missing from TCRdb's copy, which holds only in-frame ones; the method was immunoSEQ multiplex PCR. Here the sample spans fewer than 120,000 clones, 80% being singletons. Specimen: PBMCs. The receptor comes from a woman aged 60-70 years in good health and CMV-seropositive.

The CDR3 DNA is TGTGCCAGCAGCTTAGCGGGTATGGGGGCGAGCGAGCAGTACTTC. Its translation: CASSLAGMGASEQYF. The V call is TRBV7-9, the J call TRBJ2-7; D possibly corresponds to TRBD1 (6 bases). The V and J ends lost 0 bases and 6 bases respectively, with 15 bases between them. This CDR3 region has 15 residues. The germline V gene encodes CDR1 SEHNR and CDR2 FQNEAQ (reference sequence). The full variable domain, its missing parts supplied by reference TRBV7-9 and TRBJ2-7, is DTGVSQNPRHKITKRGQNVTFRCDPISEHNRLYWYRQTLGQGPEFLTYFQNEAQLEKSRLLSDRFSAERPKGSFSTLEIQRTEQGDSAMYLCASSLAGMGASEQYFGPGTRLTVT.